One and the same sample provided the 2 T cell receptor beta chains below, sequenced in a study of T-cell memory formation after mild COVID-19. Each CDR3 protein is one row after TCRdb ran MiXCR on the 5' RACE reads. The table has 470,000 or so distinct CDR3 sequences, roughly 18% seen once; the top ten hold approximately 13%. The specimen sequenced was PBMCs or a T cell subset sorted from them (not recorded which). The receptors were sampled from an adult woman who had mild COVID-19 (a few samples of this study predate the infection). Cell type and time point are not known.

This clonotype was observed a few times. The CDR3 spells CATSDTTGKVGYTF. CDR3 nucleotides: TGTGCCACCAGTGATACGACAGGGAAGGTCGGCTACACCTTC. The chain has TRBV24-1 and TRBJ1-2, with 7 nucleotides matching TRBD1. V lost 3 bases, J lost 8 bases, and 8 bases stayed unmatched. The CDR3 spans 14 residues. Germline V lookup: CDR1 KGHDR, CDR2 SFDVKD.

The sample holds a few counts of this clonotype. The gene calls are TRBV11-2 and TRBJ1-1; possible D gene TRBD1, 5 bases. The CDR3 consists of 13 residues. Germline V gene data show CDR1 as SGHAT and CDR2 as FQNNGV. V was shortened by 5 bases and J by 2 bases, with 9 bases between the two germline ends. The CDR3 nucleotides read TGTGCCAGCAGCATCAGGGTTAACACTGAAGCTTTCTTT. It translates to CASSIRVNTEAFF.